Listed below are T cell receptor beta chains from one sample, sequenced in a study of early T cells in non-severe SARS-CoV-2 infection. A single record per CDR3 protein comes from TCRdb applying MiXCR to the 5' RACE reads. The sample has 60,000 to 75,000 distinct CDR3 sequences, about an eighth seen once. Sequenced here: whole blood, sampled at baseline. These receptors all stem from an adult who was a healthcare worker with PCR-confirmed SARS-CoV-2 infection or an uninfected control (not recorded which). CDR3s include the opening cysteine and the closing phenylalanine or tryptophan. The order of the fields is V gene, J gene, clone size, D gene, CDR3 protein, CDR3 DNA. D genes are given only for firm matches. Only some rows state a clone size, as once, few, many or a class for expanded clones.

TRBV2,TRBJ2-7,many,TRBD1,CASRTGGFGNEQYF,TGTGCCAGCAGAACAGGGGGATTCGGGAACGAGCAGTACTTC
TRBV10-3,TRBJ2-2,NA,NA,CAINAGPGELFF,TGTGCCATCAACGCCGGGCCCGGGGAGCTGTTTTTT
TRBV29-1,TRBJ2-5,NA,NA,CSATGGEETQYF,TGCAGCGCAACAGGGGGGGAGGAGACCCAGTACTTC
TRBV29-1,TRBJ1-4,NA,TRBD1,CSVGQAGGEKLFF,TGCAGCGTGGGACAGGCGGGCGGTGAAAAACTGTTTTTT
TRBV7-6,TRBJ2-7,many,NA,CASSSAWADEQYF,TGTGCCAGCAGCTCGGCTTGGGCAGACGAGCAGTACTTC
TRBV4-2,TRBJ2-1,many,TRBD2,CASSQDGLAGNEQFF,TGTGCCAGCAGCCAAGATGGGCTAGCGGGGAATGAGCAGTTCTTC
TRBV4-3,TRBJ1-1,NA,NA,CASSQDMNTEAFF,TGCGCCAGCAGCCAAGATATGAACACTGAAGCTTTCTTT
TRBV19,TRBJ1-2,few,NA,CARRQADGYTF,TGTGCCAGAAGACAGGCTGATGGCTACACCTTC
TRBV29-1,TRBJ2-7,NA,NA,CSVRLAQHSYEQYF,TGCAGCGTGCGATTAGCGCAGCACTCCTACGAGCAGTACTTC
TRBV7-2,TRBJ2-3,few,NA,CASSFPPAHRGVTQYF,TGTGCCAGCAGCTTCCCTCCAGCGCATCGAGGCGTTACGCAGTATTTT
TRBV12-3/TRBV12-4,TRBJ1-2,many,NA,CASSFGQNYGYTF,TGTGCCAGCAGTTTCGGACAGAACTATGGCTACACCTTC
TRBV29-1,TRBJ1-2,many,NA,CSVEQDSPGYTF,TGCAGCGTTGAGCAGGATTCCCCTGGCTACACCTTC
TRBV5-1,TRBJ2-7,NA,TRBD2,CASSLFSGSYEQYF,TGCGCCAGCAGCTTGTTCAGCGGGAGCTACGAGCAGTACTTC
TRBV29-1,TRBJ1-3,NA,NA,CSAHQGAGNTIYF,TGCAGCGCCCACCAGGGTGCTGGAAACACCATATATTTT
TRBV20-1,TRBJ2-1,NA,NA,CSARRADGLNNEQFF,TGCAGTGCTAGGAGAGCGGACGGACTAAACAATGAGCAGTTCTTC
TRBV3-1,TRBJ2-7,NA,NA,CASSPLLGEQYF,TGTGCCAGCAGCCCCCTTCTTGGAGAGCAGTACTTC
TRBV14,TRBJ2-3,NA,TRBD1,CASSQDLRRQGPTDTQYF,TGTGCCAGCAGCCAAGATCTAAGGAGACAGGGTCCAACAGATACGCAGTATTTT
TRBV3-1,TRBJ2-3,NA,NA,CASSQVAHTDTQYF,TGTGCCAGCAGCCAAGTGGCCCACACAGATACGCAGTATTTT
TRBV16,TRBJ2-7,few,NA,CASSPTRMVTYEQYF,TGTGCCAGCAGCCCGACTCGTATGGTCACCTACGAGCAGTACTTC
TRBV7-2,TRBJ2-5,few,NA,CASSSSWGAGETQYF,TGTGCCAGCAGCTCCTCGTGGGGGGCAGGGGAGACCCAGTACTTC
TRBV20-1,TRBJ2-5,many,NA,CSAHGGAGGTQYF,TGCAGTGCCCATGGGGGGGCTGGGGGGACCCAGTACTTC
TRBV5-5,TRBJ2-1,NA,NA,CASSLIAVNNNEQFF,TGTGCCAGCAGCTTGATCGCCGTCAATAACAATGAGCAGTTCTTC
TRBV28,TRBJ2-2,NA,NA,CASSPFRELFF,TGTGCCAGCAGTCCCTTTCGGGAGCTGTTTTTT
TRBV18,TRBJ2-3,few,TRBD2,CASSPGLAGGPDTQYF,TGTGCCAGCTCACCGGGACTAGCGGGAGGGCCAGATACGCAGTATTTT
TRBV9,TRBJ2-5,NA,NA,CASSPYGETQYF,TGTGCCAGCAGCCCCTATGGGGAGACCCAGTACTTC
TRBV6-5,TRBJ1-1,NA,TRBD1,CASSWREGATTEAFF,TGTGCCAGCAGTTGGCGGGAGGGGGCGACAACTGAAGCTTTCTTT
TRBV6-5,TRBJ2-2,few,TRBD2,CASSRTGLAGEEDTGELFF,TGTGCCAGCAGTAGAACGGGACTAGCGGGAGAGGAGGACACCGGGGAGCTGTTTTTT
TRBV12-3/TRBV12-4,TRBJ2-5,NA,NA,CASSLEVAKETQYF,TGTGCCAGCAGTTTGGAGGTTGCCAAAGAGACCCAGTACTTC
TRBV12-5,TRBJ2-1,few,TRBD2,CASGYSRGGRASSEQFF,TGTGCTAGTGGTTATTCCCGTGGCGGGAGGGCCTCGAGTGAGCAGTTCTTC
TRBV5-1,TRBJ2-1,NA,NA,CASSQRRGHNEQFF,TGCGCCAGCAGCCAACGGAGGGGACACAATGAGCAGTTCTTC
TRBV4-1,TRBJ2-7,few,TRBD1,CASSQEPTGTGGSYEQYF,TGCGCCAGCAGCCAAGAGCCCACCGGGACAGGGGGCTCCTACGAGCAGTACTTC